Following are 15 T cell receptor beta chains from one sample sequenced in a study of beta chain features in type 1 diabetes. As every portion of the isolated RNA was reverse transcribed, the sequencing read expressed TCRB transcripts. Produced via immunoSEQ multiplex PCR; TCRdb's table is partial and in-frame only. Counted here are about 930,000 clones, around a sixth occurring once; the ten biggest clones make up 0.023%. The specimen was naive CD4+ T cells from blood. All receptors come from a young woman in good health.

This clone was observed a few times. The rearrangement joins TRBV7-9 to TRBJ2-7, with D tentatively TRBD2 (5 bases). Germline CDR1 is SEHNR and CDR2 is FQNEAQ (reference sequence). The CDR3 is 19 residues long. Trimming removed 5 bases at V and 4 bases at J, with 30 bases between. The CDR3 reads CASSPAGGRATTSLYEQYF. In DNA, the CDR3 is TGTGCCAGCAGCCCAGCAGGAGGCCGTGCCACAACCTCCCTATACGAGCAGTACTTC.

J is TRBJ1-2 and V is TRBV28; D is unresolved. The germline CDR1 and CDR2 sequences are MDHEN and SYDVKM. The CDR3 sequence is 13 residues long. V was trimmed by 6 bases and J by 4 bases, leaving 12 bases between them. The CDR3 sequence is CASSPPEIYGYTF. The CDR3 DNA sequence: TGTGCCAGCAGCCCCCCAGAGATCTATGGCTACACCTTC.

This clone appeared a few times. The genes are TRBV7-9 and TRBJ2-3; D ambiguous. The CDR3 covers 15 residues. The V gene's germline CDR1 is SEHNR and CDR2 FQNEAQ (reference sequence). Trimming removed 1 base from V and 4 bases from J, with 12 bases in between. The CDR3 loop reads CASSLGVPSPDTQYF. The CDR3 DNA reads TGTGCCAGCAGCTTAGGGGTTCCCAGCCCAGATACGCAGTATTTT.

Here the CDR3 DNA reads TGTGCCAGCAAGATTCCGGCGGGAGTCTTGGAGACCCAGTACTTC. It specifies CASKIPAGVLETQYF. The rearrangement joins TRBV21-1 to TRBJ2-5; TRBD2 is the table's D call, not checked against the DNA. TRBV21-1 is a documented pseudogene. This CDR3 is 15 amino acids long.

The V gene is TRBV13, the J gene TRBJ2-3; 9 nucleotides align to TRBD2. The CDR3 runs to 14 residues. With 5 bases clipped from V and 4 bases from J, the junction kept 4 bases outside the gene matches. Germline assignment: CDR1 PRHDT and CDR2 FYEKMQ (reference sequence). The CDR3 protein is CASSLSGRSDTQYF. In DNA form, the CDR3 reads TGTGCCAGCAGCCTCAGCGGGAGGTCAGATACGCAGTATTTT.

This rearrangement joins TRBV5-1 to TRBJ1-4, with a possible D match to TRBD1 (5 bases). V dropped 4 bases and J dropped 6 bases, with 13 bases sitting between them. The CDR3 spans 14 residues. Germline lookup yields CDR1 SGHRS and CDR2 YFSETQ. CDR3 nucleotide sequence: TGCGCCAGCAGCCGCAGCGGGGGAGATGAAAAACTGTTTTTT. It codes for CASSRSGGDEKLFF.

This clone was detected a few times. This sequence joins TRBV4-3 and TRBJ2-3; D is perhaps TRBD1 or TRBD2 (5 bases each). Germline CDR1 reads LGHNA; CDR2 reads YSLEER. CDR3 length equals 12 residues. Trimming left V 4 bases short and J 4 bases short, with 6 bases between. The CDR3 here is CASSRGADTQYF. The CDR3 DNA reads as TGCGCCAGCAGCCGAGGGGCAGATACGCAGTATTTT.

This chain links TRBV4-2 with TRBJ2-5; tentative D call: TRBD1 (6 bases). The J call is in doubt because the DNA end fits TRBJ2-7 better. The germline gives CDR1 LGHNA, CDR2 YNFKEQ. CDR3 length: 13 amino acids. The CDR3 DNA reads as TGTGCCAGCAGCCAGGACAGTATCTACGAGCAGTACTTC. Translated: CASSQDSIYEQYF.

This clone was picked up a small number of times. V and J are TRBV20-1 and TRBJ2-5; D gene unclear. The V gene's germline CDR1 is DFQATT and CDR2 SNEGSKA (reference sequence). This CDR3 is built from 10 residues. The germline V and J ends were trimmed by 3 bases and 5 bases, with 4 bases remaining between them. The CDR3 nucleotides are TGCAGTGCTAGTGAGGAGACCCAGTACTTC. It yields the protein CSASEETQYF.

The chain joins TRBV18 to TRBJ2-5; 7 bases are a match to TRBD1. The CDR3 loop spans 15 amino acids. The germline V gene has CDR1 KGHSH and CDR2 LQKENI. V was clipped by 6 bases and J by 5 bases; unmatched bases: 12. CDR3 amino acids: CASSPMTGIGETQYF. Here the CDR3 DNA reads TGTGCCAGCTCCCCTATGACAGGGATCGGGGAGACCCAGTACTTC.

This clone was observed a few times. J is TRBJ1-3 and V is TRBV25-1; D is unclear. CDR3 length: 15 amino acids. Looked up from germline, CDR1 is MGHDK and CDR2 is SYGVNS. V shed 3 bases and J shed 2 bases, with 11 bases lying between them. The CDR3 DNA reads TGTGCCAGCAGTGACATCCGAGGACCTGGAAACACCATATATTTT. Amino acids: CASSDIRGPGNTIYF.

The genes are TRBV7-9 and TRBJ2-5; TRBD1 agrees at 11 bases. Germline V lookup: CDR1 SEHNR, CDR2 FQNEAQ (reference sequence). The length of the CDR3 is 15 residues. J gave up 5 bases and V 3 bases, and 5 bases lay outside the gene matches. CDR3: CASSFWTGGRETQYF. CDR3 nucleotide sequence: TGTGCCAGCAGCTTCTGGACAGGGGGCCGGGAGACCCAGTACTTC. The full variable domain, completed using reference TRBV7-9 and TRBJ2-5, is DTGVSQNPRHKITKRGQNVTFRCDPISEHNRLYWYRQTLGQGPEFLTYFQNEAQLEKSRLLSDRFSAERPKGSFSTLEIQRTEQGDSAMYLCASSFWTGGRETQYFGPGTRLLVL.

In its sample, this clone was seen a few times. The chain recombines TRBV5-4 with TRBJ1-2; the match to TRBD1 covers 8 bases. Germline V gene sequence: CDR1 SGHNT, CDR2 YYREEE (reference sequence). CDR3 length equals 15 residues. V shed 4 bases and J 4 bases; nucleotides not matched to a gene: 9. The CDR3 here is CASSRPGTGGYGYTF. Written as DNA, the CDR3 is TGTGCCAGCAGCCGCCCCGGGACAGGCGGCTATGGCTACACCTTC.

This clone occurred a few times. This chain joins TRBV5-1 and TRBJ1-1; D not certain. Germline assignment: CDR1 SGHRS and CDR2 YFSETQ. The CDR3 has 16 residues. The V end was cut by 4 bases, the J end by 0 bases, with 16 bases between. The CDR3 sequence: CASSPAAAAMNTEAFF. DNA of the CDR3: TGCGCCAGCAGCCCCGCGGCAGCCGCAATGAACACTGAAGCTTTCTTT.

In this sample, this clone turned up a few times. The chain is built from TRBV5-1 and TRBJ2-7; 12 nucleotides line up with TRBD2. Germline trimming cut 5 bases from V and 10 bases from J; bases unmatched to any gene: 10. This CDR3 has 14 amino acids. Germline V gene lookup returns CDR1 SGHRS and CDR2 YFSETQ. CDR3: CASSAPSGRANQYF. In DNA form, the CDR3 reads TGCGCCAGCAGTGCTCCTAGCGGGAGGGCCAACCAGTACTTC.